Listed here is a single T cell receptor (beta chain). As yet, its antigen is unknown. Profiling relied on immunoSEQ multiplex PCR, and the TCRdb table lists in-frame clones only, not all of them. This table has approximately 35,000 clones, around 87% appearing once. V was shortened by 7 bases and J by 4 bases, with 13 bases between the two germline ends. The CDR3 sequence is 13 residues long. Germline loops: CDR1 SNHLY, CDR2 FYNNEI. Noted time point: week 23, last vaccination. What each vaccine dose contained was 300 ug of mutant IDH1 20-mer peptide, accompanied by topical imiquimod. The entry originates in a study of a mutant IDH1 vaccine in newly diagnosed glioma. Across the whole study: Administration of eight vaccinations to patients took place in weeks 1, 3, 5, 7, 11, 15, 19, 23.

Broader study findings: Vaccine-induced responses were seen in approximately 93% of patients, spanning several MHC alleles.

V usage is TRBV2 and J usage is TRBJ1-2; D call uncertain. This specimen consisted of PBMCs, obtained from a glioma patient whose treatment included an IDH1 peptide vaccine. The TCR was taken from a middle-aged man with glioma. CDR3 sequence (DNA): TGTGCCAGCAAATTAGATCAGGCCTATGGCTACACCTTC. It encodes CASKLDQAYGYTF.